This T cell receptor (beta chain) was recovered during a study of vaccination effects on CD4 cells after COVID-19. About the study: Vaccine administered to participants consisted of two doses of either BNT162b2 or mRNA-1273.

Germline CDR1 is SGHTS and CDR2 is YDEGEE. The CDR3 sequence is 14 residues long. V lost 3 bases, J lost 8 bases, and 7 bases stayed unmatched. Sequencing in the ViraFEST assay came after antigen-specific CD4+ T cells had been expanded with viral peptide pools, which were used to stimulate PBMC. Culturing for ten to eleven days preceded CD4+ T cell isolation. None of these healthy vaccinees had been infected with SARS-CoV-2 before vaccination. Wells of a few million PBMC each were grown with roughly 10 IU/ml IL-2 and 9 to 10 ug/ml peptides. Findings and caveats of the study: Late post-vaccination, clones induced by infection and those induced by vaccine underwent marked clonal contraction.

The repertoire was sequenced with immunoSEQ multiplex PCR; TCRdb's copy has only in-frame clones and lacks some. Counted here are about 22,000 clones, approximately 72% occurring once; the ten biggest clones make up around 19%. In the case of this clone: Its antigen is unidentified.

The material was CD4+ T cells from PBMCs cultured with HCoV-NL63 spike peptides, obtained before COVID-19 vaccination. The rearrangement links TRBV5-8 to TRBJ1-2; 10 positions agree with TRBD1. The clonotype comes from a human donor who received a COVID-19 vaccine. The DNA of the CDR3 is TGTGCCAGCAGCTCCTACTGGACAGGGGGGGGCTACACCTTC. It yields the protein CASSSYWTGGGYTF.